Shown below are 16 T cell receptor beta chains from a single sample sequenced in a study of glioma-infiltrating T cells after dendritic cell vaccination (dated by TCRdb to between 2015 and 2016). The time point label of this sample denotes: after dendritic cell vaccination, including at tumor progression/relapse. Libraries came from the immunoSEQ multiplex PCR assay. In its TCRdb copy, this immuneACCESS table keeps in-frame sequences only and misses some clones. Where compared with another copy, unresolved V genes explain less than half of these, and the others have no known cause. The table for this sample lists 100,000 to 120,000 clones; around 89% of them were counted only once. The ten largest clones represent approximately 3% of the sample. Sequencing was performed on blood, taken after dendritic cell vaccination. Source of these receptors: a human donor with glioblastoma.

This chain links TRBV11-3 with TRBJ2-1; TRBD2 aligns across 10 bases. CDR1 is SGHNT, CDR2 YENEEA, per germline. This CDR3 has 14 residues. Trimming at V came to 4 bases and at J to 7 bases, leaving 4 bases not matched to a gene. The CDR3 DNA reads as TGTGCCAGCAGCTCTAGCGGGAGTTGGAATGAGCAGTTCTTC. As protein: CASSSSGSWNEQFF.

The rearrangement uses TRBV7-2 and TRBJ2-5; D is uncertain. The CDR3 runs to 15 residues. The V gene's germline CDR1 is SGHTA and CDR2 FQGNSA. With 1 base removed from V and 2 bases from J, the gap between germline ends came to 11 bases. The CDR3 sequence: CASSLGLSLQETQYF. The CDR3 DNA follows: TGTGCCAGCAGCTTAGGTCTTAGCCTACAAGAGACCCAGTACTTC.

The chain links TRBV14 to TRBJ1-5; D unresolved. There are 13 residues in the CDR3. Per the germline V gene, CDR1 is SGHDN and CDR2 is FVKESK. Trimming stripped 0 bases from V and 6 bases from J, with 6 bases between. In DNA form, the CDR3 reads TGTGCCAGCAGCCAAGATTGGGCTCAGCCCCAGCATTTT. Its protein is CASSQDWAQPQHF.

As for this clone: Other DNA sequences in the same sample also yield this CDR3. V gene TRBV4-1 combines with J gene TRBJ1-6, with 7 bases lining up with TRBD1. The V gene's germline CDR1 is MGHRA and CDR2 YSYEKL. Trimming at V came to 4 bases and at J to 9 bases, leaving 12 bases not matched to a gene. This CDR3 has 16 residues. CDR3 bases: TGCGCCAGCAGCCGGGGAACAGGGGCGCAAAGTTCACCCCTCCACTTT. It codes for CASSRGTGAQSSPLHF.

The count of this clone is one. The chain combines TRBV7-8 with TRBJ1-5; D is unclear. V was shortened by 2 bases and J by 0 bases, with 14 bases between the two germline ends. Looked up from germline, CDR1 is SGHVS and CDR2 is FQNEAQ. This CDR3 spans 17 amino acids. This CDR3 reads CASSLTQPPSSNQPQHF. CDR3 sequence (DNA): TGTGCCAGCAGCTTAACCCAACCCCCCAGTAGCAATCAGCCCCAGCATTTT.

The chain carries TRBV19 and TRBJ2-7; maybe TRBD1 (6 bases). The CDR3 is 14 amino acids. Trimming shortened V by 4 bases and J by 0 bases, and 10 bases separated the two germline ends. Germline V gives CDR1 LNHDA, CDR2 SQIVND (reference sequence). The CDR3 reads CASSRTVPSYEQYF. As DNA, the CDR3 is TGTGCCAGTAGTAGGACAGTCCCCTCCTACGAGCAGTACTTC.

To note about this clone: The identical CDR3 is also encoded by other nucleotide sequences in the sample. The chain is built from TRBV6-1 and TRBJ2-2, with D possibly TRBD1 on 7 matching bases. Germline values: CDR1 MNHNS, CDR2 SASEGT. The ends were cut back, 7 bases at V and 7 bases at J, with 16 bases in the middle. The CDR3 sequence is 14 residues long. The CDR3, as DNA: TGTGCCAGCATCGCAGGGGGGAGAGTCGGGGAGCTGTTTTTT. This codes for CASIAGGRVGELFF.

The V and J genes are TRBV9 and TRBJ2-2, with D tentatively TRBD2 (6 bases). V lost 4 bases and J lost 5, with 18 bases in between. This CDR3 is 16 amino acids long. In germline, CDR1 is SGDLS, CDR2 YYNGEE. The CDR3 nucleotides read TGTGCCAGCAGCCCCCGCGCGGGATCAATTACCGGGGAGCTGTTTTTT. It yields the protein CASSPRAGSITGELFF.

V gene TRBV14 combines with J gene TRBJ2-1; D ambiguous. CDR1 SGHDN and CDR2 FVKESK come from the germline V gene. With 4 bases removed from V and 5 bases from J, the gap between germline ends came to 3 bases. CDR3 length: 11 amino acids. The DNA for the CDR3 is TGTGCCAGCAGCCTCAACAATGAGCAGTTCTTC. Translated: CASSLNNEQFF.

The chain couples TRBV11-2 to TRBJ1-3, with no clear D. This CDR3 has 15 amino acids. V was clipped by 5 bases and J by 0 bases, with 11 bases between them. CDR1 is SGHAT and CDR2 is FQNNGV in the germline V gene. In nucleotides, the CDR3 is TGTGCCAGCAGCCCGGATCAGGTCTCTGGAAACACCATATATTTT. This translates into CASSPDQVSGNTIYF.

The genes are TRBV2 and TRBJ2-2; tentative D call: TRBD1 (6 bases). CDR1 SNHLY and CDR2 FYNNEI come from the germline V gene. The length of the CDR3 is 14 residues. Trimming cost V 1 base and J 3 bases, with 6 bases left between them. CDR3 sequence: CASSEDRDTGELFF. The CDR3 nucleotides read TGTGCCAGCAGTGAAGACAGGGACACCGGGGAGCTGTTTTTT. The variable domain in full, with the rest retrieved from reference TRBV2 and TRBJ2-2, is EPEVTQTPSHQVTQMGQEVILRCVPISNHLYFYWYRQILGQKVEFLVSFYNNEISEKSEIFDDQFSVERPDGSNFTLKIRSTKLEDSAMYFCASSEDRDTGELFFGEGSRLTVL.

The chain couples TRBV6-1 to TRBJ2-1; weak D call: TRBD2 (5 bases). V was shortened by 4 bases and J by 0 bases, with 16 bases between the two germline ends. The CDR3 consists of 17 residues. CDR1 and CDR2 (germline): MNHNS, SASEGT. CDR3 residues: CASSGGSRGSSYNEQFF. In DNA, the CDR3 is TGTGCCAGCAGTGGGGGTTCCCGGGGAAGCTCCTACAATGAGCAGTTCTTC.

This clone has just one count. The gene calls are TRBV5-1 and TRBJ2-3; 11 nucleotides align to TRBD2. There are 20 residues in the CDR3. J gave up 2 bases and V 0 bases, and 14 bases lay outside the gene matches. In germline, CDR1 is SGHRS, CDR2 YFSETQ. CDR3 region: CASSLALAGGPRTFTDTQYF. Here the CDR3 DNA reads TGCGCCAGCAGCTTGGCCCTAGCGGGGGGCCCAAGAACATTCACAGATACGCAGTATTTT.

This clone showed up just once. J is TRBJ2-2 and V is TRBV7-2, with TRBD2 matching over 11 bases. The V gene's germline CDR1 is SGHTA and CDR2 FQGNSA. The CDR3 runs to 16 residues. V lost 5 bases, J lost 5 bases, and 7 bases stayed unmatched. The CDR3 reads CASSLSGRAKTGELFF. DNA for the CDR3: TGTGCCAGCAGCCTTAGCGGGAGGGCCAAGACCGGGGAGCTGTTTTTT.

This chain joins TRBV6-1 and TRBJ1-4; maybe TRBD1 (5 bases). Per germline, CDR1 MNHNS and CDR2 SASEGT. With 4 bases removed from V and 1 base from J, the gap between germline ends came to 19 bases. The CDR3 runs to 18 residues. DNA for the CDR3: TGTGCCAGCAGTGTAGCGGGGCATGAGTTTGTAACTAATGAAAAACTGTTTTTT. Residues: CASSVAGHEFVTNEKLFF.

This clone appeared once. This sequence joins TRBV29-1 and TRBJ1-1; possible D gene TRBD1, 5 bases. The length of the CDR3 is 12 residues. Germline assignment: CDR1 SQVTM and CDR2 ANQGSEA. The CDR3 region has the DNA TGCATGGGGCGGGGCGTGAACACTGAAGCTTTCTTT. It yields the protein CMGRGVNTEAFF.